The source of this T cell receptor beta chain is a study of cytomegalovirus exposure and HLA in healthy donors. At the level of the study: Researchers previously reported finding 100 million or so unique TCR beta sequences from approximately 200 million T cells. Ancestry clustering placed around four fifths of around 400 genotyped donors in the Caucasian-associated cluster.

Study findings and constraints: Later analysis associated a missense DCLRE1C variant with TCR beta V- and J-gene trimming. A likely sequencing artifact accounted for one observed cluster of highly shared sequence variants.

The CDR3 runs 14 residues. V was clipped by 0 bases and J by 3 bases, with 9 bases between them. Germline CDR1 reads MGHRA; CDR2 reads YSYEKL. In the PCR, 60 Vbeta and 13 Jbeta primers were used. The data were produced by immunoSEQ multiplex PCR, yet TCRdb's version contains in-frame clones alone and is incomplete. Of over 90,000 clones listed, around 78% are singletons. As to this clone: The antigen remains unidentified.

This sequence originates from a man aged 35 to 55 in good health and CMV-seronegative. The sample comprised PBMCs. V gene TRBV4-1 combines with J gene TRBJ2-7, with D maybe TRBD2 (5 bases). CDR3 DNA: TGCGCCAGCAGCCAAGAAGCGGAGAACTACGAGCAGTACTTC. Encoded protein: CASSQEAENYEQYF.